This T cell receptor beta chain was documented in a study of blood T cells in healthy people across ages. CDR1 SGHRS and CDR2 YFSETQ come from the germline V gene. The CDR3 runs to 12 residues. The use of a sample-barcoded 5' primer and a J-beta primer mix characterized a second PCR of about 7 to 12 cycles. TCRdb processed the 5' RACE reads anew with MiXCR; each CDR3 protein has one entry. The sample lists some 1.5 million distinct CDR3 sequences, 28% occurring once. This clonotype was counted at least ten times. The junction differs from germline at one of its ends, possibly a read error. The receptor comes from a woman aged 25 to 45 in good health. Sequencing was carried out using blood. The chain employs TRBV5-1 and TRBJ2-5; no clear D. The CDR3 sequence is CASSFNQETQYF. Here the CDR3 DNA reads TGTGCCAGCAGCTTTAACCAAGAGACCCAGTACTTC. Full variable domain (outside the CDR3, taken from reference TRBV5-1 and TRBJ2-5): KAGVTQTPRYLIKTRGQQVTLSCSPISGHRSVSWYQQTPGQGLQFLFEYFSETQRNKGNFPGRFSGRQFSNSRSEMNVSTLELGDSALYLCASSFNQETQYFGPGTRLLVL.